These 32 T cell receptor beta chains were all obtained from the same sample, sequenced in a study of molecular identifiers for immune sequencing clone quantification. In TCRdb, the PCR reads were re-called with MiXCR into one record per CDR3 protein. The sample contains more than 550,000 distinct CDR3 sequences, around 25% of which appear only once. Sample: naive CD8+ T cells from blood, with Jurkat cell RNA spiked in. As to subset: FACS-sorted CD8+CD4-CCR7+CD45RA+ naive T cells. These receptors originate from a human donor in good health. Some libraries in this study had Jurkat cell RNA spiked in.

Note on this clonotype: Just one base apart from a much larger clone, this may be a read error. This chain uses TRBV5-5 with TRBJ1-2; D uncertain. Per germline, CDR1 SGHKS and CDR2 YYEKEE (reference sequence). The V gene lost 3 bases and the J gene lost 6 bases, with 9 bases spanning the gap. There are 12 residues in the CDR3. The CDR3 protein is CASSWTSDGYTF. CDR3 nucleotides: TGTGCCAGCAGCTGGACGAGTGATGGCTACACCTTC. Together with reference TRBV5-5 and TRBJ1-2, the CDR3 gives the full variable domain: DAGVTQSPTHLIKTRGQQVTLRCSPISGHKSVSWYQQVLGQGPQFIFQYYEKEERGRGNFPDRFSARQFPNYSSELNVNALLLGDSALYLCASSWTSDGYTFGSGTRLTVV.

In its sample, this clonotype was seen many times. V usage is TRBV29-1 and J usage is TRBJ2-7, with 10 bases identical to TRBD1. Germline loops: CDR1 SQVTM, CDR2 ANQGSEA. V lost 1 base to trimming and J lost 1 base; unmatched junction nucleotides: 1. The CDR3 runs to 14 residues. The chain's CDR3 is CSVEGQGASYEQYF. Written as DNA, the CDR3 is TGCAGCGTTGAAGGACAGGGGGCTTCCTACGAGCAGTACTTC.

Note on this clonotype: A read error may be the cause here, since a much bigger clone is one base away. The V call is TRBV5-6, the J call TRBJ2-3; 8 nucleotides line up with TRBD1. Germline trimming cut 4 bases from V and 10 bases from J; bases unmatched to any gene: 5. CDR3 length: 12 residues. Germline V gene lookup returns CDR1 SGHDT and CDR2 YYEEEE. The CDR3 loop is CASSLQGAAQYF. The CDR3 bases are TGTGCCAGCAGCCTTCAGGGGGCCGCGCAGTATTTT.

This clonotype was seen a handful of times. CDR3 amino acids: CASSWTGAGNEQFF. Written as DNA, the CDR3 is TGTGCCAGTAGTTGGACAGGGGCGGGTAATGAGCAGTTCTTC. This chain connects TRBV19 to TRBJ2-1, with 9 bases identical to TRBD1. CDR1 and CDR2 (germline): LNHDA, SQIVND (reference sequence). The CDR3 has 14 amino acids. Trimming at V came to 5 bases and at J to 7 bases, leaving 6 bases not matched to a gene. The entire variable domain, with the rest obtained from reference TRBV19 and TRBJ2-1, is as follows: DGGITQSPKYLFRKEGQNVTLSCEQNLNHDAMYWYRQDPGQGLRLIYYSQIVNDFQKGDIAEGYSVSREKKESFPLTVTSAQKNPTAFYLCASSWTGAGNEQFFGPGTRLTVL.

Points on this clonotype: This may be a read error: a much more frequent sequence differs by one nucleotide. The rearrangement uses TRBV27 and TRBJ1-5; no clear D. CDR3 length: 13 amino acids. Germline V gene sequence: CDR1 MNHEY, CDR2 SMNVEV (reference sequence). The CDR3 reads CASSAHGNQPQRF. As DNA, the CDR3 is TGTGCCAGCAGTGCCCACGGCAATCAGCCCCAGCGTTTT.

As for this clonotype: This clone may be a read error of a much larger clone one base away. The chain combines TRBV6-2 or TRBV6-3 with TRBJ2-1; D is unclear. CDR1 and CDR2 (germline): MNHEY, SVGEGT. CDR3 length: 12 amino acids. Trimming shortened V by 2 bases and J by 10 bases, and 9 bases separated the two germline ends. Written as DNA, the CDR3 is TGTGCCAGCAGTTACAGGAACGGCGAGCAGTTCTTC. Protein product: CASSYRNGEQFF.

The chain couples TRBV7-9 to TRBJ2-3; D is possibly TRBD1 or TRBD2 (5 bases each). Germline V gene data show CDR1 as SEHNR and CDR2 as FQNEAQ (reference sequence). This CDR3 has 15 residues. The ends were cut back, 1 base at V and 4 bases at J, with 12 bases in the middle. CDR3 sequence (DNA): TGTGCCAGCAGCTTAGGGTCAGGGACCCCAGATACGCAGTATTTT. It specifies CASSLGSGTPDTQYF.

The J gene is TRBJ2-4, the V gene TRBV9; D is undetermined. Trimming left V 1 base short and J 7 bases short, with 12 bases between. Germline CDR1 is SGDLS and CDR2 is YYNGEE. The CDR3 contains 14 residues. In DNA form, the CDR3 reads TGTGCCAGCAGCGTAAGTCCGGAATTTAACATTCAGTACTTC. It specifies CASSVSPEFNIQYF.

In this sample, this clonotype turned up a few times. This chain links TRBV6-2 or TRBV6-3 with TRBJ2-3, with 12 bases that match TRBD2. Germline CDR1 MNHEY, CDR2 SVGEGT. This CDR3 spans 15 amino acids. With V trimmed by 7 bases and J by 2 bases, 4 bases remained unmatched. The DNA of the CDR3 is TGTGCCAGCAACGGACTAGCGGGACACACAGATACGCAGTATTTT. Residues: CASNGLAGHTDTQYF.

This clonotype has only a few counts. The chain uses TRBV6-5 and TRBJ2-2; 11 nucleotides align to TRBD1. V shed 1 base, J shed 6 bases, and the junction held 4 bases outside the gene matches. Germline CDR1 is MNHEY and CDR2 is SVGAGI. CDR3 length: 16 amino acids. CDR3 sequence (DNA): TGTGCCAGCAGTTACTGGGGACAGGGGGTGTCCGGGGAGCTGTTTTTT. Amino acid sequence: CASSYWGQGVSGELFF.

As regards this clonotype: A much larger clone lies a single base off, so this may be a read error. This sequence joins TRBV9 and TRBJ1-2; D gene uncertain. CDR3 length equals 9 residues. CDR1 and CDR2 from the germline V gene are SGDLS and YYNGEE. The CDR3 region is CASSAPPPF. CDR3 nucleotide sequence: TGTGCCAGCAGCGCTCCCCCTCCCTTC.

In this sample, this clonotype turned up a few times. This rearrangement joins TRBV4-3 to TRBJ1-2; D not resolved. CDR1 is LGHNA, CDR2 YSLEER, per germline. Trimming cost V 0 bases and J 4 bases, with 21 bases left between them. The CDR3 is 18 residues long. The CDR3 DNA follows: TGCGCCAGCAGCCAAGATGCGAGCTTCGGATCAGACGGCTATGGCTACACCTTC. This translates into CASSQDASFGSDGYGYTF.

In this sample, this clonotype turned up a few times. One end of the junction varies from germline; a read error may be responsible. The CDR3 spells CASSVDKGSYNEQSF. The CDR3 nucleotides are TGTGCCAGCAGCGTAGATAAGGGGTCCTACAATGAGCAGTCCTTC. The chain is built from TRBV9 and TRBJ2-1; D may be TRBD1 (5 bases). The CDR3 is 15 residues long. The germline V gene encodes CDR1 SGDLS and CDR2 YYNGEE.

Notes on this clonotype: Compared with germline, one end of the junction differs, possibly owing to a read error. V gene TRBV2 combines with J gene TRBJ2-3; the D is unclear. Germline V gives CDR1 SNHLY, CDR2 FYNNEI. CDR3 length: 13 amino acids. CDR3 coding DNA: TGTCCCAGCAGTGATGTCAGGTCAGATACGCAGAATTTT. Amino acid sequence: CPSSDVRSDTQNF. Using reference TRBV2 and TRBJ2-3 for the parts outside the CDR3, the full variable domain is EPEVTQTPSHQVTQMGQEVILRCVPISNHLYFYWYRQILGQKVEFLVSFYNNEISEKSEIFDDQFSVERPDGSNFTLKIRSTKLEDSAMYFCPSSDVRSDTQNFGPGTRLTVL.

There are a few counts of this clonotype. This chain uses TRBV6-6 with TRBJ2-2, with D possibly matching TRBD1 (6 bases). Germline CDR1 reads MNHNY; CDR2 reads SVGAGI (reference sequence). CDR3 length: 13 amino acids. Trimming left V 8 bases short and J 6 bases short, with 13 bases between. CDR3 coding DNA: TGTGCCAGCGGACCGAACAGGGCCGGGGAGCTGTTTTTT. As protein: CASGPNRAGELFF.

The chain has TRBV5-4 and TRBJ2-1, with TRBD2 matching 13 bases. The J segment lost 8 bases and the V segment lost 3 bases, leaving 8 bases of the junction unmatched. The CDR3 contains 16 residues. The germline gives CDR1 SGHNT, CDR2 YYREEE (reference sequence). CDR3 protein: CASSYATGTSGDEQFF. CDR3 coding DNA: TGTGCCAGCAGCTACGCCACCGGGACTAGCGGGGATGAGCAGTTCTTC. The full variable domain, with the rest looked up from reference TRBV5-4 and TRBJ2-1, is ETGVTQSPTHLIKTRGQQVTLRCSSQSGHNTVSWYQQALGQGPQFIFQYYREEENGRGNFPPRFSGLQFPNYSSELNVNALELDDSALYLCASSYATGTSGDEQFFGPGTRLTVL.

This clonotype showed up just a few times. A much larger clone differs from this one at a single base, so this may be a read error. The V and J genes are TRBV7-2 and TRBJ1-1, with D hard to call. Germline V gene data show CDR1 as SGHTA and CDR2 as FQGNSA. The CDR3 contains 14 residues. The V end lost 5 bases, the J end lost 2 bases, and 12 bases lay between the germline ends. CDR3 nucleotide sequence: TGTGCCAGCAGCGTAAGAGGAGCTAACACTGAAGCTTTCTTT. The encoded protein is CASSVRGANTEAFF.

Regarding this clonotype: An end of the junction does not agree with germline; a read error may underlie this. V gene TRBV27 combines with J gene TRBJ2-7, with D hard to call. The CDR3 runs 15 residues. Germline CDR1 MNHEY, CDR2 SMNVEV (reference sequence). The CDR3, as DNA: TGTGCCAGCAGTTTAGCACGGACCGGGCTCTACGCGCAGTACTTC. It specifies CASSLARTGLYAQYF.

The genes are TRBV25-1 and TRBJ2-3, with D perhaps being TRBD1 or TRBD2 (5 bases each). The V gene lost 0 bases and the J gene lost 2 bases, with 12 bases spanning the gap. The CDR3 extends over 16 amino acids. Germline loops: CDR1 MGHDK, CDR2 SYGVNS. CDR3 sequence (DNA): TGTGCCAGCAGTGAATATCCTCTCGGGGCCACAGATACGCAGTATTTT. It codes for CASSEYPLGATDTQYF.

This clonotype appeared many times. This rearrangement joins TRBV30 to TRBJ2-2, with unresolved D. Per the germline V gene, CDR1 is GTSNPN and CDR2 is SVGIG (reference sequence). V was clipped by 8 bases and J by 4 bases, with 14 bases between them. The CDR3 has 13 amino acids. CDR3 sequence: CARKGYGTGELFF. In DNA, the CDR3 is TGTGCCAGGAAGGGTTACGGCACCGGGGAGCTGTTTTTT.

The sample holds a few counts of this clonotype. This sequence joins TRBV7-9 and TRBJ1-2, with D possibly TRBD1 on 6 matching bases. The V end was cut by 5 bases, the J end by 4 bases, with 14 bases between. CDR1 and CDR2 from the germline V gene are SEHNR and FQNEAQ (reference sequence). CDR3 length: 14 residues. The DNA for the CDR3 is TGTGCCAGCAGCCGGACAGAGGGTATCTATGGCTACACCTTC. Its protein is CASSRTEGIYGYTF.

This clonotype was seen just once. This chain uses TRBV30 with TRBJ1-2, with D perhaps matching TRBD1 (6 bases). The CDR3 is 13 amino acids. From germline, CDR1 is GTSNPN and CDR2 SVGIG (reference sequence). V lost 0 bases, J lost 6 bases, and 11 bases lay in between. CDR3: CAWSVHRADGYTF. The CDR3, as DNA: TGTGCCTGGAGTGTACACAGGGCGGATGGCTACACCTTC.

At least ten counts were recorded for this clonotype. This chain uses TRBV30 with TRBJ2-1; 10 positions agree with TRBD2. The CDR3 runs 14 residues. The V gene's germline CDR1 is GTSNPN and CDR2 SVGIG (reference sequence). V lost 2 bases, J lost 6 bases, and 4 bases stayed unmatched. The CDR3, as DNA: TGTGCCTGGAGTCCCCCTAGCGGGAGCAATGAGCAGTTCTTC. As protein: CAWSPPSGSNEQFF. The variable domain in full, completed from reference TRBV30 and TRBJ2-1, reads SQTIHQWPATLVQPVGSPLSLECTVEGTSNPNLYWYRQAAGRGLQLLFYSVGIGQISSEVPQNLSASRPQDRQFILSSKKLLLSDSGFYLCAWSPPSGSNEQFFGPGTRLTVL.

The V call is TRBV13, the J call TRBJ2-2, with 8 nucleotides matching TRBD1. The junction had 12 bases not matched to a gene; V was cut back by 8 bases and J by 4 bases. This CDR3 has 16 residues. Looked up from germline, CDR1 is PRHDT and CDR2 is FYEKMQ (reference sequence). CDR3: CASGAGRGRGTGELFF. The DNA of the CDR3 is TGTGCCAGCGGCGCCGGCAGGGGGCGCGGCACCGGGGAGCTGTTTTTT.

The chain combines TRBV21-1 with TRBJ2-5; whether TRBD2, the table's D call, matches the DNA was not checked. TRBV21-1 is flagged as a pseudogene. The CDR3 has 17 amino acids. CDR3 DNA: TGTGCCAGCAGCAAGAACGGGAGGGTTAAACTGTTGCAGACCCAGTACTTC. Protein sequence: CASSKNGRVKLLQTQYF.

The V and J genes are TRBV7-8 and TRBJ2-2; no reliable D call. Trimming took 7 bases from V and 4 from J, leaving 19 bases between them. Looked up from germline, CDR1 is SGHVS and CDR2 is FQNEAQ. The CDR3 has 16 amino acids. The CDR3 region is CASNIGSHPRTGELFF. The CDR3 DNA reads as TGTGCCAGCAACATCGGATCTCATCCTCGCACCGGGGAGCTGTTTTTT. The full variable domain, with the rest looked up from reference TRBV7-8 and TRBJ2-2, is GAGVSQSPRYKVAKRGQDVALRCDPISGHVSLFWYQQALGQGPEFLTYFQNEAQLDKSGLPSDRFFAERPEGSVSTLKIQRTQQEDSAVYLCASNIGSHPRTGELFFGEGSRLTVL.

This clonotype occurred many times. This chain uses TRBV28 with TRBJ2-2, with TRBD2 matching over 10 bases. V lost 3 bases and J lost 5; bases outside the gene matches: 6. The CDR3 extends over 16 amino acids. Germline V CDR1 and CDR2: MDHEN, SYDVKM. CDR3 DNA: TGTGCCAGCAGTTTTTTAGGACTAGCGGAGACCGGGGAGCTGTTTTTT. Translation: CASSFLGLAETGELFF.

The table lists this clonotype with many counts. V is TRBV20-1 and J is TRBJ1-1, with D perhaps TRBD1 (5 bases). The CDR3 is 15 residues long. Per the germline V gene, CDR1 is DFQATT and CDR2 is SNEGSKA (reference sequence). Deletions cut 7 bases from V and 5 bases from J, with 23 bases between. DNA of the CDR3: TGCAGTGGGGCGAGGCAGGGCCAGCCTTATACTGAAGCTTTCTTT. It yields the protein CSGARQGQPYTEAFF.

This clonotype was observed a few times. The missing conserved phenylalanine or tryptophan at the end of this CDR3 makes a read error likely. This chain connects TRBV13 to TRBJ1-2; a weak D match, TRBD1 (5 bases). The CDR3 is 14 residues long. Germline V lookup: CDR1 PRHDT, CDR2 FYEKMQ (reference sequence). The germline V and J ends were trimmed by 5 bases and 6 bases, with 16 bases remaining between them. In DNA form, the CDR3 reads TGTGCCAGCAGCCCCCCGGGGGTCGGGGATGGCTACACCCTC. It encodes CASSPPGVGDGYTL.

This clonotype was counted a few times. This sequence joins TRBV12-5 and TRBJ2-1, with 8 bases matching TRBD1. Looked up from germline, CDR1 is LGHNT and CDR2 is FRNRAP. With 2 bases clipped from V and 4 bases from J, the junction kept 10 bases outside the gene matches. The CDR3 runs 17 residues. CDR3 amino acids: CASGLTTGTGIYNEQFF. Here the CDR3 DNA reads TGTGCTAGTGGTTTGACGACCGGGACAGGTATATACAATGAGCAGTTCTTC.

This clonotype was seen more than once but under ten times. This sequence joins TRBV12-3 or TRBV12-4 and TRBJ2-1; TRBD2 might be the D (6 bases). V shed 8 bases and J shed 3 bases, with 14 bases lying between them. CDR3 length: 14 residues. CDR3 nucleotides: TGTGCCAGCGGCTCCGTCGGGAGCTACAATGAGCAGTTCTTC. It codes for CASGSVGSYNEQFF.

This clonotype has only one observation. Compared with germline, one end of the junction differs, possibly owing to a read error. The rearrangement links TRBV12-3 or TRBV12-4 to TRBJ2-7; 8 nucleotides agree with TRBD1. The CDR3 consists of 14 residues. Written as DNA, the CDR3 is TGTACCAGCAGTGGGGACAGGACCACCTACGAGCAGTACTTC. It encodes CTSSGDRTTYEQYF.